This T cell receptor beta chain was sequenced in a study of cytomegalovirus exposure and HLA in healthy donors. The PCR contained 60 Vbeta and 13 Jbeta primers. The table came from immunoSEQ multiplex PCR; TCRdb's copy has only in-frame clones and leaves some out. This sample has about 190,000 clones; more than 75% occur once, and the top ten carry approximately 2.9%. Sequencing used PBMCs. The sequence derives from a woman between 45 and 60 years old in good health and CMV-seropositive.

The CDR3 spells CASSPGQGMSGNTIYF. The CDR3 DNA reads TGCGCCAGCAGCCCTGGACAGGGAATGTCTGGAAACACCATATATTTT. The chain combines TRBV4-1 with TRBJ1-3; the match to TRBD1 covers 8 bases. Germline CDR1 MGHRA, CDR2 YSYEKL. Trimming took 4 bases from V and 1 from J; bases not matched to a gene: 6. This CDR3 has 16 amino acids.